Below, 23 T cell receptor beta chains from the same sample are listed, as sequenced in a study of T cells after yellow fever vaccination. MiXCR, run by TCRdb on the 5' RACE reads, gives a single entry per CDR3 protein. The data show some 300,000 distinct CDR3 sequences, around a tenth seen once. This sample comprised CD4+ T cells sorted from PBMCs, obtained 45 days after the yellow fever booster vaccination. Receptors originate from a man in his late teens or twenties who received the YFV17D yellow fever vaccine.

This clonotype appeared many times. The rearrangement links TRBV5-1 to TRBJ1-1; the D is unclear. The CDR3 has 15 residues. V dropped 1 base and J dropped 0 bases, with 10 bases sitting between them. Germline CDR1 is SGHRS and CDR2 is YFSETQ. As DNA, the CDR3 is TGCGCCAGCAGCTTGTGGAACAGACTGAACACTGAAGCTTTCTTT. Protein product: CASSLWNRLNTEAFF.

The chain recombines TRBV6-6 with TRBJ2-5, with 14 bases that match TRBD2. This CDR3 is 18 amino acids long. Per germline, CDR1 MNHNY and CDR2 SVGAGI (reference sequence). V shed 6 bases, J shed 4 bases, and the junction held 13 bases outside the gene matches. For the CDR3, the DNA is TGTGCCAGCAGCCACCCGGGACTAGCGGGGGTGGGGGGAGAGACCCAGTACTTC. Translating gives CASSHPGLAGVGGETQYF.

The rearrangement uses TRBV5-1 and TRBJ2-7; no clear D. Germline values: CDR1 SGHRS, CDR2 YFSETQ. V was shortened by 5 bases and J by 1 base, with 16 bases between the two germline ends. This CDR3 region has 15 residues. In DNA, the CDR3 is TGCGCCAGCAGTACACAAGGAACGTATTCCTACGAGCAGTACTTC. Translating gives CASSTQGTYSYEQYF.

The chain joins TRBV6-6 to TRBJ1-4, with TRBD1 as a possible D gene (6 bases). CDR1 is MNHNY and CDR2 is SVGAGI in the germline V gene (reference sequence). Trimming stripped 7 bases from V and 8 bases from J, with 17 bases between. The CDR3 has 14 amino acids. CDR3 residues: CASTRAGTREKLFF. DNA for the CDR3: TGTGCCAGCACGAGGGCCGGGACAAGAGAAAAACTGTTTTTT.

This clonotype was picked up many times. V usage is TRBV4-3 and J usage is TRBJ1-6, with 9 nucleotides matching TRBD1. The V gene end was trimmed by 11 bases and the J gene end by 9 bases; junction bases not matched to a gene: 8. The CDR3 length is 13 residues. Germline V gene data show CDR1 as LGHNA and CDR2 as YSLEER. The CDR3 reads CAASRDRASPLHF. The CDR3 DNA reads as TGCGCCGCCAGCCGGGACAGGGCTTCACCCCTCCACTTT.

This clonotype has just a few counts. This chain connects TRBV15 to TRBJ2-1, with 9 bases aligning to TRBD2. The CDR3 totals 17 residues. The V gene's germline CDR1 is LNHNV and CDR2 YYDKDF (reference sequence). With V trimmed by 0 bases and J by 9 bases, 12 bases remained unmatched. The CDR3 here is CATSRDLTGLASVEQFF. The CDR3 region has the DNA TGTGCCACCAGCAGAGATCTAACGGGACTAGCATCGGTTGAGCAGTTCTTC.

The chain combines TRBV6-5 with TRBJ2-7; possibly TRBD1 for D (6 bases). Looked up from germline, CDR1 is MNHEY and CDR2 is SVGAGI. V was pared by 0 bases and J by 0 bases, with 9 bases between. This CDR3 spans 15 amino acids. The CDR3 is CASSYSDRFSYEQYF. For the CDR3, the DNA is TGTGCCAGCAGTTACTCTGACAGGTTCTCCTACGAGCAGTACTTC.

This clonotype has ten or more counts. The J gene is TRBJ1-3, the V gene TRBV6-6; no definite D call. The CDR3 has 14 amino acids. Per germline, CDR1 MNHNY and CDR2 SVGAGI (reference sequence). V lost 3 bases, J lost 7 bases, and 13 bases lay in between. Written as DNA, the CDR3 is TGTGCCAGCAGTTATCAAGCGGGTGGGAACACCATATATTTT. It encodes CASSYQAGGNTIYF.

CDR3: CASSQEVRDGYTF. The CDR3 DNA reads TGTGCCAGCAGCCAAGAAGTCAGGGATGGCTACACCTTC. This chain links TRBV4-2 with TRBJ1-2, with D maybe TRBD1 (5 bases). V was trimmed by 0 bases and J by 6 bases, leaving 8 bases between them. CDR3 size: 13 residues. The V gene's germline CDR1 is LGHNA and CDR2 YNFKEQ.

This chain connects TRBV28 to TRBJ2-1; TRBD1 is a possible D gene (5 bases). This CDR3 region has 15 residues. In germline, CDR1 is MDHEN, CDR2 SYDVKM. The V end lost 5 bases, the J end lost 5 bases, and 16 bases lay between the germline ends. CDR3 nucleotide sequence: TGTGCCAGCAGTCTCCCCGCAGGGCTAGACAATGAGCAGTTCTTC. Its protein is CASSLPAGLDNEQFF.

This clonotype was seen a few times. The chain combines TRBV25-1 with TRBJ2-7; D might be TRBD1 or TRBD2, each matching 6 bases. CDR1 MGHDK and CDR2 SYGVNS come from the germline V gene. CDR3 size: 15 residues. V was trimmed by 5 bases and J by 1 base, leaving 15 bases between them. The CDR3 region is CASSLGGHGSYEQYF. CDR3 DNA: TGTGCCAGCAGTTTGGGGGGCCATGGTTCCTACGAGCAGTACTTC.

The table lists this clonotype with many counts. This chain uses TRBV5-1 with TRBJ2-3; D uncertain. V gave up 1 base and J gave up 5 bases, with 8 bases separating them. The CDR3 is 13 residues long. Germline CDR1 and CDR2: SGHRS and YFSETQ. DNA for the CDR3: TGCGCCAGCAGCTTGACCTGGAAAGATACGCAGTATTTT. As protein: CASSLTWKDTQYF.

This clonotype was seen a few times. The rearrangement uses TRBV5-1 and TRBJ1-2; 8 nucleotides match TRBD1. This CDR3 has 17 amino acids. The J segment lost 8 bases and the V segment lost 3 bases, leaving 18 bases of the junction unmatched. CDR1 and CDR2 (germline): SGHRS, YFSETQ. The CDR3 reads CASSSARGDRGHTGYTF. The CDR3 region has the DNA TGCGCCAGCAGCTCTGCCCGGGGAGACAGGGGCCATACGGGCTACACCTTC.

The rearrangement uses TRBV12-3 or TRBV12-4 and TRBJ1-2, with D uncertain. Trimming stripped 5 bases from V and 4 bases from J, with 17 bases between. CDR3 length: 15 amino acids. For the CDR3, the DNA is TGTGCCAGCAGTCCGGCCCAGCGACGGACCTATGGCTACACCTTC. Its translation: CASSPAQRRTYGYTF.

This clonotype occurred a few times. The V call is TRBV10-2, the J call TRBJ2-7; tentatively, D is TRBD1 or TRBD2 (7 bases each). The V and J ends lost 9 bases and 3 bases respectively, with 15 bases between them. The V gene's germline CDR1 is WSHSY and CDR2 SAAADI. There are 13 residues in the CDR3. For the CDR3, the DNA is TGCGCCAGGCCGCAGGGGGGGATCTACGAGCAGTACGTC. Its translation: CARPQGGIYEQYV.

This rearrangement joins TRBV6-5 to TRBJ2-2; tentatively, D is TRBD2 (6 bases). The V and J ends lost 2 bases and 5 bases respectively, with 6 bases between them. From germline, CDR1 is MNHEY and CDR2 SVGAGI. The CDR3 is 13 amino acids. For the CDR3, the DNA is TGTGCCAGCAGTTACGCGGGGACCGGGGAGCTGTTTTTT. It translates to CASSYAGTGELFF.

This sequence joins TRBV7-6 and TRBJ2-5, with 13 bases identical to TRBD2. V gave up 5 bases and J gave up 2 bases; unmatched junction bases: 8. The CDR3 consists of 17 residues. Germline lookup yields CDR1 SGHVS and CDR2 FNYEAQ. This CDR3 reads CASSRGGTSGVQETQYF. CDR3 in DNA: TGTGCCAGCAGCAGGGGGGGGACTAGCGGGGTTCAAGAGACCCAGTACTTC.

This clonotype has a count of ten or more. The rearrangement links TRBV4-2 to TRBJ1-5; D gene unclear. The CDR3 spans 15 residues. The germline CDR1 and CDR2 sequences are LGHNA and YNFKEQ. V shed 0 bases and J shed 9 bases, with 15 bases lying between them. CDR3 loop: CASSQEWAGEWPQHF. Written as DNA, the CDR3 is TGTGCCAGCAGCCAAGAGTGGGCCGGGGAATGGCCCCAGCATTTT.

The chain employs TRBV7-3 and TRBJ2-6; D unclear. Germline CDR1 reads SGHTA; CDR2 reads FQGTGA. The CDR3 runs 15 residues. The V gene lost 4 bases and the J gene lost 5 bases, with 12 bases spanning the gap. CDR3 nucleotides: TGTGCCAGCAGCTCAGGCAGTTACTGGGCCAACGTCCTGACTTTC. It translates to CASSSGSYWANVLTF. Full variable domain (missing parts from reference TRBV7-3 and TRBJ2-6): GAGVSQTPSNKVTEKGKYVELRCDPISGHTALYWYRQSLGQGPEFLIYFQGTGAADDSGLPNDRFFAVRPEGSVSTLKIQRTERGDSAVYLCASSSGSYWANVLTFGAGSRLTVL.

This clonotype was observed a few times. The chain couples TRBV20-1 to TRBJ2-3; TRBD2 matches at 7 bases. The junction had 10 bases not matched to a gene; V was cut back by 0 bases and J by 1 base. From germline, CDR1 is DFQATT and CDR2 SNEGSKA (reference sequence). CDR3 length: 17 residues. The chain's CDR3 is CSARDTGFAGGTDTQYF. CDR3 sequence (DNA): TGCAGTGCTAGAGATACGGGTTTCGCGGGGGGCACAGATACGCAGTATTTT.

The table lists this clonotype with a few counts. The rearrangement uses TRBV5-4 and TRBJ2-5; 8 nucleotides match TRBD2. The CDR3 spans 13 residues. V shed 9 bases and J 6 bases; nucleotides not matched to a gene: 10. CDR1 and CDR2 from the germline V gene are SGHNT and YYREEE (reference sequence). CDR3: CATPSGGPQTQYF. DNA of the CDR3: TGTGCCACGCCTTCGGGGGGGCCACAGACCCAGTACTTC.

This clonotype appeared a few times. The rearrangement joins TRBV19 to TRBJ1-2; D call uncertain. Germline CDR1 and CDR2: LNHDA and SQIVND (reference sequence). V shed 3 bases and J shed 4 bases, with 6 bases lying between them. The CDR3 loop spans 12 amino acids. CDR3 nucleotides: TGTGCCAGTAGTATCGCGGGCTATGGCTACACCTTC. Translated: CASSIAGYGYTF.

This clonotype appeared a few times. The chain uses TRBV5-4 and TRBJ1-1; 8 bases map to TRBD1. There are 14 residues in the CDR3. Trimming removed 1 base from V and 6 bases from J; junction bases left unmatched: 5. Germline loops: CDR1 SGHNT, CDR2 YYREEE (reference sequence). The CDR3 sequence is CASSLIGQGSEAFF. The CDR3 DNA reads TGTGCCAGCAGCTTGATCGGACAGGGTTCTGAAGCTTTCTTT.